These 15 T cell receptor beta chains share one sample of origin, sequenced in a study of T cell responses to AZD1222 COVID-19 vaccine. Measured with immunoSEQ multiplex PCR; TCRdb has only the in-frame clones, and not every one. The sample records about 130,000 clones, 75% to 90% being singletons. Sequenced here: peripheral blood, sampled on day 0 of AZD1222 vaccination. The receptor set was obtained from an adult in good health.

The chain joins TRBV5-1 to TRBJ2-7; D possibly corresponds to TRBD1 (6 bases). The CDR3 spans 13 residues. Germline V gives CDR1 SGHRS, CDR2 YFSETQ. Trimming removed 5 bases from V and 1 base from J, with 10 bases in between. The CDR3 here is CASSPGQSYEQYF. DNA for the CDR3: TGCGCCAGCAGTCCCGGACAGTCCTACGAGCAGTACTTC.

In nucleotides, the CDR3 is TGTGCCAGCAGCTTTAAGCCTAACTATGGCTACACCTTC. Translating gives CASSFKPNYGYTF. This sequence joins TRBV11-3 and TRBJ1-2; D unresolved. The V gene lost 3 bases and the J gene lost 0 bases, with 5 bases spanning the gap. The CDR3 extends over 13 amino acids. The V gene's germline CDR1 is SGHNT and CDR2 YENEEA.

The rearrangement uses TRBV3-1 (or the pseudogene TRBV3-2) and TRBJ1-1; D perhaps matches TRBD1 (5 bases). V lost 2 bases to trimming and J lost 1 base, with 11 bases between them. Germline V CDR1 and CDR2: LGHDT, YNNKEL (reference sequence). The CDR3 spans 15 residues. CDR3 nucleotide sequence: TGTGCCAGCAGCCAAACAACAGGAGGGAACACTGAAGCTTTCTTT. Translated: CASSQTTGGNTEAFF.

This clone occurred once. The CDR3 nucleotides read TGCGCCAGCAGCTTGGCCGGGCACAGAACTTACAATGAGCAGTTCTTC. This translates into CASSLAGHRTYNEQFF. The chain employs TRBV5-1 and TRBJ2-1; D unresolved. CDR3 size: 16 residues. V lost 0 bases and J lost 4, with 14 bases in between. CDR1 is SGHRS, CDR2 YFSETQ, per germline.

CDR3 in DNA: TGTGCCAGCAGCCTAAGGACTAGCGGGGGCACAGATACGCAGTATTTT. This gives the protein CASSLRTSGGTDTQYF. The rearrangement uses TRBV5-4 and TRBJ2-3; 12 nucleotides agree with TRBD2. This CDR3 region has 16 residues. The V gene's germline CDR1 is SGHNT and CDR2 YYREEE (reference sequence). The V gene end was trimmed by 4 bases and the J gene end by 1 base; junction bases not matched to a gene: 4.

The V gene is TRBV5-8, the J gene TRBJ2-1; D is unclear. Germline V lookup: CDR1 SGHTS, CDR2 YDEGEE. CDR3 length: 16 amino acids. Trimming cost V 2 bases and J 0 bases, with 12 bases left between them. The CDR3 nucleotides are TGTGCCAGCAGCTTTTACTCCCTGGCCTCCTACAATGAGCAGTTCTTC. Amino acids: CASSFYSLASYNEQFF.

The chain has TRBV12-3 or TRBV12-4 and TRBJ1-2; 7 nucleotides agree with TRBD1. This CDR3 has 13 amino acids. With V trimmed by 5 bases and J by 4 bases, 4 bases remained unmatched. The CDR3, as DNA: TGTGCCAGCAGTCGACAGGGACCCTATGGCTACACCTTC. Its translation is CASSRQGPYGYTF.

This clone was picked up one time. This sequence joins TRBV2 and TRBJ1-2; D ambiguous. Germline V CDR1 and CDR2: SNHLY, FYNNEI. The CDR3 consists of 14 residues. The V end lost 6 bases, the J end lost 3 bases, and 14 bases lay between the germline ends. CDR3: CASRGFRADYGYTF. CDR3 in DNA: TGTGCCAGCAGAGGGTTTAGGGCTGACTATGGCTACACCTTC.

This clone has only one observation. This sequence joins TRBV5-4 and TRBJ1-5; TRBD1 aligns across 9 bases. Germline V gives CDR1 SGHNT, CDR2 YYREEE (reference sequence). The CDR3 totals 13 residues. V shed 4 bases, J shed 5 bases, and the junction held 1 base outside the gene matches. The CDR3 is CASSRQGDQPQHF. CDR3 DNA: TGTGCCAGCAGCCGACAGGGGGATCAGCCCCAGCATTTT.

The chain links TRBV2 to TRBJ2-2; D could derive from TRBD1 or TRBD2 (5 bases each). The CDR3 loop spans 14 amino acids. Trimming stripped 6 bases from V and 5 bases from J, with 13 bases between. Germline CDR1 and CDR2: SNHLY and FYNNEI. CDR3 DNA sequence: TGTGCCAGCAGCTTCGGGACCACAACCGGGGAGCTGTTTTTT. Translating it yields CASSFGTTTGELFF.

This clone has more than one count but fewer than ten. This rearrangement joins TRBV6-5 to TRBJ1-2; TRBD1 is a possible D gene (6 bases). Germline-derived CDR1 and CDR2 are MNHEY and SVGAGI. With 2 bases removed from V and 2 bases from J, the gap between germline ends came to 9 bases. This CDR3 comprises 14 residues. This chain's CDR3 is CASSYDRLNYGYTF. As DNA, the CDR3 is TGTGCCAGCAGTTACGACAGGCTGAACTATGGCTACACCTTC.

The chain couples TRBV28 to TRBJ2-7; TRBD2 might be the D (5 bases). The CDR3 runs to 17 residues. Germline values: CDR1 MDHEN, CDR2 SYDVKM. V gave up 1 base and J gave up 4 bases, with 20 bases separating them. CDR3 sequence reads: CASSLSTISARTYEQYF. CDR3 in DNA: TGTGCCAGCAGTTTATCCACCATTAGCGCCCGAACGTACGAGCAGTACTTC.

The genes are TRBV28 and TRBJ2-7, with D hard to call. This CDR3 comprises 14 residues. Trimming removed 3 bases at V and 2 bases at J, with 11 bases between. The germline V gene encodes CDR1 MDHEN and CDR2 SYDVKM. The CDR3 region has the DNA TGTGCCAGCAGTTTGGCCGGGCCTACCTACGAGCAGTACTTC. Protein product: CASSLAGPTYEQYF.

The rearrangement joins TRBV11-1 to TRBJ1-4, with a weak D call TRBD1 (5 bases). The CDR3 is 15 residues long. V lost 2 bases and J lost 8, with 15 bases in between. From germline, CDR1 is SGHAT and CDR2 FQDESV (reference sequence). The CDR3 sequence: CASSLRRGSGEKLFF. CDR3 nucleotide sequence: TGTGCCAGCAGCTTAAGGAGGGGCAGCGGCGAAAAACTGTTTTTT. Using reference TRBV11-1 and TRBJ1-4 for the parts outside the CDR3, the full variable domain is EAEVAQSPRYKITEKSQAVAFWCDPISGHATLYWYRQILGQGPELLVQFQDESVVDDSQLPKDRFSAERLKGVDSTLKIQPAELGDSAMYLCASSLRRGSGEKLFFGSGTQLSVL.

The rearrangement links TRBV27 to TRBJ1-1; D possibly corresponds to TRBD1 (5 bases). This CDR3 comprises 15 residues. Germline V gives CDR1 MNHEY, CDR2 SMNVEV (reference sequence). Trimming removed 5 bases from V and 1 base from J, with 14 bases in between. Here the CDR3 reads CASSELEGSNTEAFF. CDR3 nucleotides: TGTGCCAGCAGTGAACTTGAGGGGTCGAACACTGAAGCTTTCTTT.